The 27 T cell receptor beta chains presented below share a single source sample, sequenced in a study of blood T cell repertoires in COVID-19. The table came from immunoSEQ multiplex PCR; TCRdb's copy has only in-frame clones and leaves some out. Among about 90,000 clones listed, around 88% were seen once. The sequencing input was peripheral blood. These receptors were taken from an elderly man with active or convalescent COVID-19.

V gene TRBV12-3 or TRBV12-4 combines with J gene TRBJ1-4; the D gene is possibly TRBD1 (6 bases). This CDR3 is built from 13 residues. The V and J ends lost 5 bases and 10 bases respectively, with 14 bases between them. In DNA form, the CDR3 reads TGTGCCAGCAGTCTGGGACAATGGGGAAAACTGTTTTTT. Its protein is CASSLGQWGKLFF.

The chain uses TRBV27 and TRBJ2-7; no definite D call. V was clipped by 0 bases and J by 0 bases, with 6 bases between them. The CDR3 consists of 14 residues. Germline CDR1 reads MNHEY; CDR2 reads SMNVEV (reference sequence). The CDR3 loop reads CASSLSGYSYEQYF. The CDR3 nucleotides are TGTGCCAGCAGTTTATCGGGCTACTCCTACGAGCAGTACTTC.

This clone occurred a few times. This sequence joins TRBV5-4 and TRBJ1-2, with 8 bases identical to TRBD1. The length of the CDR3 is 16 residues. V dropped 7 bases and J dropped 4; count of bases not matched to a gene: 15. Germline V gene sequence: CDR1 SGHNT, CDR2 YYREEE (reference sequence). CDR3 in amino acids: CASLDSGTGLVYGYTF. The CDR3 nucleotides are TGTGCCAGCCTCGATTCCGGGACAGGTTTGGTCTATGGCTACACCTTC.

The rearrangement links TRBV18 to TRBJ1-4, with 9 bases identical to TRBD1. The V segment lost 6 bases and the J segment 0 bases; nucleotides outside the gene matches: 11. CDR1 KGHSH and CDR2 LQKENI come from the germline V gene. This CDR3 region has 18 residues. Here the CDR3 DNA reads TGTGCCAGCTCTTCCGACAGGGGGACCGCCTCAACTAATGAAAAACTGTTTTTT. Encoded protein: CASSSDRGTASTNEKLFF.

The chain is built from TRBV6-2 or TRBV6-3 and TRBJ2-7, with D maybe TRBD1 (5 bases). Germline loops: CDR1 MNHEY, CDR2 SVGEGT. V was trimmed by 2 bases and J by 5 bases, leaving 13 bases between them. There are 14 residues in the CDR3. The CDR3 sequence: CASSYPGKADEQYF. The CDR3 DNA is TGTGCCAGCAGTTACCCAGGGAAGGCGGACGAGCAGTACTTC.

The chain joins TRBV19 to TRBJ2-7; 7 bases align to TRBD1. The J segment lost 0 bases and the V segment lost 11 bases, leaving 13 bases of the junction unmatched. The CDR3 runs 15 residues. The germline gives CDR1 LNHDA, CDR2 SQIVND (reference sequence). The CDR3 DNA sequence: TGTGCCTCAGCCCCGGGGACAGCGGCCTCCTACGAGCAGTACTTC. Amino acids: CASAPGTAASYEQYF.

The chain employs TRBV11-2 and TRBJ2-1; 7 bases fit TRBD2. Germline V CDR1 and CDR2: SGHAT, FQNNGV. Germline trimming cut 1 base from V and 5 bases from J; bases unmatched to any gene: 11. The CDR3 has 17 amino acids. The CDR3 loop is CASSLGVRRELDNEQFF. CDR3 nucleotide sequence: TGTGCCAGCAGCTTAGGAGTACGGCGGGAGCTGGACAATGAGCAGTTCTTC.

V gene TRBV5-6 combines with J gene TRBJ2-5; weak D call: TRBD2 (5 bases). The CDR3 sequence is 15 residues long. Trimming removed 0 bases at V and 4 bases at J, with 13 bases between. The germline V gene encodes CDR1 SGHDT and CDR2 YYEEEE. CDR3 amino acids: CASSLVGVSSETQYF. For the CDR3, the DNA is TGTGCCAGCAGCTTGGTGGGAGTTTCTTCAGAGACCCAGTACTTC.

Note on this clone: A junction boundary mismatches the germline segment, possibly from a read error. The chain links TRBV3-1 (or the pseudogene TRBV3-2) to TRBJ1-1; no clear D. The CDR3 spans 10 residues. Germline CDR1 LGHDT, CDR2 YNNKEL (reference sequence). CDR3 DNA: TGTGCCAGCAGCCAAATTCTCCTTCTCTTT. Its translation is CASSQILLLF.

This clone was detected only a few times. The CDR3 DNA is TGTGCCAGCAGTGGTGCAGGGTCAACTAATGAAAAACTGTTTTTT. Amino acids: CASSGAGSTNEKLFF. The chain links TRBV2 to TRBJ1-4; maybe TRBD1 (5 bases). Germline loops: CDR1 SNHLY, CDR2 FYNNEI. This CDR3 has 15 residues. V shed 4 bases and J shed 0 bases, with 9 bases lying between them.

The chain links TRBV18 to TRBJ2-2; TRBD1 matches at 8 bases. CDR3 length: 15 amino acids. J lost 6 bases, V lost 5 bases, and 8 bases had no gene match. CDR1 is KGHSH, CDR2 LQKENI, per germline. CDR3 in amino acids: CASSATGAPAGELFF. CDR3 bases: TGTGCCAGCTCAGCGACAGGGGCGCCCGCCGGGGAGCTGTTTTTT.

This chain connects TRBV5-5 to TRBJ1-6; tentatively, D is TRBD1 (5 bases). Deletions cut 0 bases from V and 4 bases from J, with 11 bases between. The CDR3 has 16 amino acids. Per the germline V gene, CDR1 is SGHKS and CDR2 is YYEKEE (reference sequence). The CDR3 spells CASSLGPSGYNSPLHF. CDR3 sequence (DNA): TGTGCCAGCAGCTTGGGGCCGTCAGGGTATAATTCACCCCTCCACTTT.

This rearrangement joins TRBV7-6 to TRBJ1-4, with 8 bases that match TRBD1. The length of the CDR3 is 16 residues. CDR1 is SGHVS, CDR2 FNYEAQ, per germline. V shed 5 bases, J shed 4 bases, and the junction held 9 bases outside the gene matches. CDR3 amino acids: CASSPGQGGGNEKLFF. The CDR3 coding sequence is TGTGCCAGCAGCCCTGGACAGGGAGGGGGTAATGAAAAACTGTTTTTT.

The V call is TRBV5-1, the J call TRBJ1-2; the match to TRBD1 covers 9 bases. Germline V gene lookup returns CDR1 SGHRS and CDR2 YFSETQ. V gave up 1 base and J gave up 7 bases; unmatched junction bases: 5. This CDR3 spans 14 amino acids. CDR3 nucleotide sequence: TGCGCCAGCAGCTTGCGACAGGGGGGCGGTGGCTACACCTTC. It is translated as CASSLRQGGGGYTF.

The J gene is TRBJ2-1, the V gene TRBV7-9; 9 bases map to TRBD2. The CDR3 spans 15 residues. Trimming cost V 7 bases and J 1 base; bases outside gene matches: 5. From germline, CDR1 is SEHNR and CDR2 FQNEAQ (reference sequence). Written as DNA, the CDR3 is TGTGCCAGCACGACGAGCGGGAGGTCCTACAATGAGCAGTTCTTC. This codes for CASTTSGRSYNEQFF.

This rearrangement joins TRBV6-5 to TRBJ1-6; no reliable D call. V was pared by 6 bases and J by 5 bases, with 11 bases between. The CDR3 loop spans 14 amino acids. Germline V gene sequence: CDR1 MNHEY, CDR2 SVGAGI. CDR3 nucleotides: TGTGCCAGCAGGTGGTCAAACAATAATTCACCCCTCCACTTT. Translated, it gives CASRWSNNNSPLHF.

V gene TRBV15 combines with J gene TRBJ2-1, with 7 bases that match TRBD2. Per germline, CDR1 LNHNV and CDR2 YYDKDF (reference sequence). The CDR3 length is 15 residues. V was clipped by 1 base and J by 0 bases; unmatched bases: 0. The CDR3 DNA sequence: TGTGCCACCAGCAGAGCTAGCGGCTCCTACAATGAGCAGTTCTTC. This encodes CATSRASGSYNEQFF.

V is TRBV28 and J is TRBJ1-1; 8 nucleotides agree with TRBD1. V gave up 4 bases and J gave up 2 bases; unmatched junction bases: 3. Germline lookup yields CDR1 MDHEN and CDR2 SYDVKM. There are 14 residues in the CDR3. In DNA form, the CDR3 reads TGTGCCAGCAGTTCGACAGGGGATAACACTGAAGCTTTCTTT. Translating gives CASSSTGDNTEAFF. The full variable domain, rest sourced from reference TRBV28 and TRBJ1-1, is DVKVTQSSRYLVKRTGEKVFLECVQDMDHENMFWYRQDPGLGLRLIYFSYDVKMKEKGDIPEGYSVSREKKERFSLILESASTNQTSMYLCASSSTGDNTEAFFGQGTRLTVV.

The chain links TRBV4-3 to TRBJ2-6; D remains ambiguous. Germline V gene data show CDR1 as LGHNA and CDR2 as YSLEER. The CDR3 is made up of 13 amino acids. The ends were cut back, 3 bases at V and 2 bases at J, with 2 bases in the middle. CDR3 sequence: CASSHAGANVLTF. DNA of the CDR3: TGCGCCAGCAGCCACGCTGGGGCCAACGTCCTGACTTTC.

The chain is built from TRBV19 and TRBJ2-3; TRBD1 aligns across 7 bases. V was clipped by 6 bases and J by 2 bases; unmatched bases: 5. Looked up from germline, CDR1 is LNHDA and CDR2 is SQIVND (reference sequence). The CDR3 consists of 14 residues. The CDR3 sequence: CASSRDRNTDTQYF. CDR3 nucleotides: TGTGCCAGTAGCCGGGACAGAAACACAGATACGCAGTATTTT.

This sequence joins TRBV2 and TRBJ2-1, with 9 bases aligning to TRBD1. The CDR3 has 14 amino acids. V lost 5 bases, J lost 6 bases, and 5 bases stayed unmatched. Germline V gene lookup returns CDR1 SNHLY and CDR2 FYNNEI. CDR3 amino acids: CASSKGQGGNEQFF. The DNA for the CDR3 is TGTGCCAGCAGTAAGGGACAGGGAGGCAATGAGCAGTTCTTC.

V is TRBV7-2 and J is TRBJ1-1; D is uncertain. Looked up from germline, CDR1 is SGHTA and CDR2 is FQGNSA. The CDR3 totals 14 residues. Trimming removed 0 bases at V and 3 bases at J, with 8 bases between. The CDR3 DNA reads as TGTGCCAGCAGCTTAGCGCGTTTGGACACTGAAGCTTTCTTT. This codes for CASSLARLDTEAFF.

This chain links TRBV4-3 with TRBJ2-3; D unclear. CDR1 and CDR2 (germline): LGHNA, YSLEER. V gave up 3 bases and J gave up 0 bases, with 10 bases separating them. This CDR3 contains 15 residues. The CDR3 is CASSHQLVSTDTQYF. The CDR3 DNA sequence: TGCGCCAGCAGCCACCAATTAGTTAGCACAGATACGCAGTATTTT.

This chain uses TRBV30 with TRBJ1-6, with TRBD1 as a possible D gene (5 bases). Germline V lookup: CDR1 GTSNPN, CDR2 SVGIG (reference sequence). The CDR3 extends over 14 amino acids. The V end lost 5 bases, the J end lost 7 bases, and 15 bases lay between the germline ends. CDR3 in amino acids: CAWEGVLGNSPLHF. CDR3 coding DNA: TGTGCCTGGGAAGGGGTCCTAGGGAATTCACCCCTCCACTTT. The complete variable domain, with remaining parts taken from reference TRBV30 and TRBJ1-6, reads SQTIHQWPATLVQPVGSPLSLECTVEGTSNPNLYWYRQAAGRGLQLLFYSVGIGQISSEVPQNLSASRPQDRQFILSSKKLLLSDSGFYLCAWEGVLGNSPLHFGNGTRLTVT.

This sequence joins TRBV9 and TRBJ2-6; no reliable D call. The V and J ends lost 3 bases and 4 bases respectively, with 11 bases between them. The germline V gene has CDR1 SGDLS and CDR2 YYNGEE. This CDR3 is built from 15 residues. CDR3 sequence (DNA): TGTGCCAGCAGCGACCTCGGGTCCGGGGCCAACGTCCTGACTTTC. This encodes CASSDLGSGANVLTF.

The rearrangement joins TRBV7-3 to TRBJ2-2; no reliable D call. The CDR3 sequence is 15 residues long. Trimming removed 2 bases from V and 0 bases from J, with 7 bases in between. The germline CDR1 and CDR2 sequences are SGHTA and FQGTGA. The CDR3 bases are TGTGCCAGCAGCTTAGGGCTCGCGAACACCGGGGAGCTGTTTTTT. The encoded protein is CASSLGLANTGELFF.

J is TRBJ1-6 and V is TRBV5-1; no clear D gene. CDR3 size: 13 residues. Germline CDR1 and CDR2: SGHRS and YFSETQ. Trimming stripped 0 bases from V and 7 bases from J, with 5 bases between. CDR3 protein: CASSLARNSPLHF. CDR3 DNA: TGCGCCAGCAGCTTGGCGCGGAATTCACCCCTCCACTTT.